A selection of T cell receptor beta chains follows, all from one sample in a study of blood T cells in healthy people across ages. Using its own MiXCR run on the 5' RACE reads, TCRdb lists one record per CDR3 protein. The table records around 1,000,000 distinct CDR3 sequences, around two fifths of them present only once. The sequenced material came from blood. These TCRs come from a man aged 18-30 years in good health. The CDR3 runs from the conserved cysteine through the conserved F or W. Each record gives: J gene, clone size, D gene, V gene, CDR3 DNA, CDR3 protein. A D gene is named only where the DNA matches it firmly. The listing skips clone size in some rows; elsewhere it reads once, few, many or a size class.

TRBJ1-1 NA TRBD1 TRBV12-3/TRBV12-4 TGTGCCAGCAGATGGACAGGGGGCAACACTGAAGCTTTCTTT CASRWTGGNTEAFF
TRBJ2-5 few TRBD1 TRBV29-1 TGCAGCGACGACAGGGGGCATGAGGGGACCCAGTACTTC CSDDRGHEGTQYF
TRBJ2-1 NA TRBD2 TRBV29-1 TGCAGCGTTCAAAACCCGGGACTATTCGAGCAGTTCTTC CSVQNPGLFEQFF
TRBJ2-5 few NA TRBV12-5 TGTGCTAGTGGTTGGGAGGAGACCCAGTACTTC CASGWEETQYF
TRBJ2-3 NA NA TRBV7-2 TGTGCCAGCAGACATCCAACCACAGATACGCAGTATTTT CASRHPTTDTQYF
TRBJ2-3 few NA TRBV6-2/TRBV6-3 TGTGCCAGCAGCTTCGCTAGGGGTTGGGGCACAGATACGCAGTATTTT CASSFARGWGTDTQYF
TRBJ2-3 NA NA TRBV5-1 TGCGCCAGCACCGTTACAGGGTTGGATACGCAGTATTTT CASTVTGLDTQYF
TRBJ2-3 NA NA TRBV18 TGTGCCAGCTCACCCGAGGTTGGGGGTAGCACAGATACGCAGTATTTT CASSPEVGGSTDTQYF
TRBJ2-1 few TRBD1 TRBV7-6 TGTGCCAGCAGCTTAGCGGGATGGCAGGGGGCTGGCTACAATGAGCAGTTCTTC CASSLAGWQGAGYNEQFF
TRBJ1-1 many NA TRBV2 TGTGCCAGCAGTGGAACCACAGGGATTTTGAACACTGAAGCTTTCTTT CASSGTTGILNTEAFF
TRBJ2-3 few NA TRBV20-1 TGCGTCCCCCCCAGTCGGTTGACGGATACGCAGTATTTT CVPPSRLTDTQYF
TRBJ2-7 NA TRBD2 TRBV29-1 TGCAGCGTTGAAGGGACTAGCGGAGACTCCTACGAGCAGTACTTC CSVEGTSGDSYEQYF
TRBJ1-5 few NA TRBV20-1 TGCAGTGCTAGAGATCTTTTGGGGTGGGGAGCCGATGACAATCAGCCCCAGCATTTT CSARDLLGWGADDNQPQHF
TRBJ2-3 NA TRBD2 TRBV3-1 TGTGCCAGCAGCCCGGGGGGGAGACGCACAGATACGCAGTATTTT CASSPGGRRTDTQYF
TRBJ2-1 NA NA TRBV9 TGTGCCAGCAGCGTAGGTTCGGTGGGGAATGAGCAGTTCTTC CASSVGSVGNEQFF
TRBJ2-7 NA NA TRBV20-1 TGCAGTGCTATTCTTCGGGGCACCTACAATGAGCAGTACTTC CSAILRGTYNEQYF
TRBJ2-3 few TRBD2 TRBV25-1 TGTGCCAGCAGTGAAGGCGGGGGGGCCGGAGATACGCAGTATTTT CASSEGGGAGDTQYF
TRBJ2-7 many TRBD1 TRBV5-1 TGCGCCAGCAGCCAACCGGGACAGATTAACTACGAGCAGTACTTC CASSQPGQINYEQYF
TRBJ2-7 NA NA TRBV7-2 TGTGCCAGCAGCTCCCAAAACTCCTACGGGCAGTACTTC CASSSQNSYGQYF
TRBJ2-7 many TRBD2 TRBV24-1 TGTGCCACCAGCACTAGCGGGGGGTTAACCTCCTACGAGCAGTACTTC CATSTSGGLTSYEQYF
TRBJ1-5 NA NA TRBV12-3/TRBV12-4 TGTGCCAGCAGCACCAGGGTTGCGCGCAATCAGCCCCAGCATTTT CASSTRVARNQPQHF
TRBJ2-6 NA NA TRBV10-3 TGTGCCATCACCGATAAGCTAAATGGGGCCAACGTCCTGACTTTC CAITDKLNGANVLTF
TRBJ2-1 NA NA TRBV27 TGTGCCAGCAGTTTACTGTCCGGGGGCATTTGGAATGAGCAGTTCTTC CASSLLSGGIWNEQFF
TRBJ2-1 few NA TRBV6-2/TRBV6-3 TGTGCCAGCAGTTACGCCCCCTACAATGAGCAGTTCTTC CASSYAPYNEQFF
TRBJ2-1 NA TRBD2 TRBV29-1 TGCAGCGTTTTTCTAGCGGGGGACACTCTTTACAATGAGCAGTTCTTC CSVFLAGDTLYNEQFF
TRBJ2-5 NA NA TRBV27 TGTGCCAGCAGTTGGGCGCCGTGGGAGACCCAGTACTTC CASSWAPWETQYF
TRBJ2-3 NA TRBD1 TRBV7-3 TGTGCCAGCAGCAAGACAGGGACCGCTAGCACAGATACGCAGTATTTT CASSKTGTASTDTQYF
TRBJ1-4 NA TRBD1 TRBV10-3 TGTGCCATCAGTGCGACAGGGACTAATGAAAAACTGTTTTTT CAISATGTNEKLFF
TRBJ1-1 NA NA TRBV6-5 TGTGCCAGCAGTTACTCTAGGGGTGGGAACACTGAAGCTTTCTTT CASSYSRGGNTEAFF
TRBJ2-3 NA NA TRBV9 TGTGCCAGCACCTACACCGCAGGACAGATCACAGATACGCAGTATTTT CASTYTAGQITDTQYF
TRBJ2-3 NA TRBD1 TRBV5-1 TGCGCCAGCAGCCCAGGACAGGGGACCTTCACAGATACGCAGTATTTT CASSPGQGTFTDTQYF
TRBJ1-1 few NA TRBV30 TGTGCCTGGAGTCTGACACCGAACACTGAAGCTTTCTTT CAWSLTPNTEAFF
TRBJ1-1 few TRBD1 TRBV20-1 TGCAGTGCTACTAACAGGGGTTTGAACACTGAAGCTTTCTTT CSATNRGLNTEAFF
TRBJ1-1 NA TRBD1 TRBV6-2/TRBV6-3 TGTGCCACCGGAGGGGGCATGAACACTGAAGCTTTCTTT CATGGGMNTEAFF
TRBJ2-3 NA NA TRBV29-1 TGCAGCGTTGAGCCTGTAGACTCTAGCACAGATACGCAGTATTTT CSVEPVDSSTDTQYF
TRBJ2-2 NA NA TRBV24-1 TGTGCCACCAGTGTACTAGACACCGGGGAGCTGTTTTTT CATSVLDTGELFF
TRBJ1-2 few NA TRBV7-2 TGTGCCAGCAGCTTAGTTCGACAGCCCTATGGCTACACCTTC CASSLVRQPYGYTF
TRBJ2-5 once NA TRBV6-2/TRBV6-3 TGTGCCAGCAGTAGTTACTCCGAGACCCAGTACTTC CASSSYSETQYF
TRBJ2-6 NA NA TRBV27 TGTGCCAGCGGCCCCTCTGGGGCCGACGTCCTGACTTTC CASGPSGADVLTF
TRBJ1-2 few NA TRBV11-2 TGTGCCAGCAGCTTACGTCAGGGGATAAATTATGGCTACACCTTC CASSLRQGINYGYTF
TRBJ2-7 few NA TRBV6-6 TGTGCCACTCTGGCGGTTTTTAACGAGCAGTACTTC CATLAVFNEQYF
TRBJ1-5 NA TRBD1 TRBV20-1 TGCAGTGCGAGGTCACAGGGGAAGAAGCCCCAGCATTTT CSARSQGKKPQHF
TRBJ2-2 NA NA TRBV5-1 TGCGCCAGCAGCCCAGGGACTTGGAACACCGGGGAGCTGTTTTTT CASSPGTWNTGELFF
TRBJ2-2 few TRBD1 TRBV6-6 TGTGCCAGCATCCGACAGGGTTACACCGGGGAGCTGTTTTTT CASIRQGYTGELFF
TRBJ2-7 many NA TRBV5-1 TGCGCCAGCAGCTTGGATTACAATGAGCAGTACTTC CASSLDYNEQYF
TRBJ1-6 once TRBD1 TRBV20-1 TGCAGTGCTAGAGATTCCACAGGGGGTATTAATTCACCCCTCCACTTT CSARDSTGGINSPLHF
TRBJ1-6 few NA TRBV5-1 TGCGCCAGCAGCCACACCGGGACTGTAGTCAATTCACCCCTCCACTTT CASSHTGTVVNSPLHF
TRBJ1-1 many TRBD1 TRBV20-1 TGCAGTGCCAGGGACAGGGTGAACACTGAAGCTTTCTTT CSARDRVNTEAFF
TRBJ2-2 NA NA TRBV29-1 TGCAGCGCCGGCCTGATAGACACCGGGGAGCTGTTTTTT CSAGLIDTGELFF
TRBJ2-5 NA NA TRBV21-1 TGTGCCAGCAGCAAAGATTCCGGGACAGAAAAAGAGACCCAGTACTTC CASSKDSGTEKETQYF
TRBJ1-1 NA NA TRBV20-1 TGCAGTGCTAGAGATCTCGACAGGAACACTGAAGCTTTCTTT CSARDLDRNTEAFF
TRBJ2-1 few NA TRBV4-3 TGCGCCAGCAGCCCCACCACCACTAGTATTGCTGCGAATGAGCAGTTCTTC CASSPTTTSIAANEQFF
TRBJ2-1 NA TRBD1 TRBV6-4 TGTGCCAGCCGAGGTGGGGGACAGGGGGCAACCCGCTCCTACAATGAGCAGTTCTTC CASRGGGQGATRSYNEQFF
TRBJ1-2 NA NA TRBV29-1 TGCAGCGTTGAAGATTCGTTGTTCAACTATGGCTACACCTTC CSVEDSLFNYGYTF
TRBJ2-5 NA NA TRBV28 TGTGCCAGCAGTTTATTACCGGGGACGTTAGGAGAGACCCAGTACTTC CASSLLPGTLGETQYF
TRBJ1-4 NA TRBD1 TRBV7-8 TGTGCCAGCAGCTCCCAACCCGGGACAGGAGGCCTTCATGAAAAACTGTTTTTT CASSSQPGTGGLHEKLFF
TRBJ1-2 few NA TRBV9 TGTGCCAGCAGCGTAGAGGACCCGGAGTATGGCTACACCTTC CASSVEDPEYGYTF
TRBJ2-4 NA NA TRBV27 TGTGCTAGCAGTTTACGGGGGGCCGGGACCAAAAACATTCAGTACTTC CASSLRGAGTKNIQYF